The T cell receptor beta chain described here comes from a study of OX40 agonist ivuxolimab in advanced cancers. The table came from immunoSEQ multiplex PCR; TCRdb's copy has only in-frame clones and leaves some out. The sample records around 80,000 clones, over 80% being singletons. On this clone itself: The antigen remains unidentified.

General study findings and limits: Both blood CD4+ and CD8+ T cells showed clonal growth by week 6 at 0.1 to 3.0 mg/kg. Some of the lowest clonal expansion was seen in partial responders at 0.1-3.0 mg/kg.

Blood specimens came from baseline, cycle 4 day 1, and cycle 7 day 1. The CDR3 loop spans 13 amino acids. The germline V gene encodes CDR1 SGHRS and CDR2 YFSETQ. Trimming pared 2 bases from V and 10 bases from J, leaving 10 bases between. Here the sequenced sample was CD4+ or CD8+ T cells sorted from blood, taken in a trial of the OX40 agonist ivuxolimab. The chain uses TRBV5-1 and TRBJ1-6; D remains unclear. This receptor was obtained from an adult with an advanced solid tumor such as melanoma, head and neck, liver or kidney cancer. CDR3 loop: CASSFSVSSPLHF. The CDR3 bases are TGCGCCAGCAGCTTTTCTGTGTCCTCACCCCTCCACTTT. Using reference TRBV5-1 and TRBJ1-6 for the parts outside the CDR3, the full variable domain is KAGVTQTPRYLIKTRGQQVTLSCSPISGHRSVSWYQQTPGQGLQFLFEYFSETQRNKGNFPGRFSGRQFSNSRSEMNVSTLELGDSALYLCASSFSVSSPLHFGNGTRLTVT.